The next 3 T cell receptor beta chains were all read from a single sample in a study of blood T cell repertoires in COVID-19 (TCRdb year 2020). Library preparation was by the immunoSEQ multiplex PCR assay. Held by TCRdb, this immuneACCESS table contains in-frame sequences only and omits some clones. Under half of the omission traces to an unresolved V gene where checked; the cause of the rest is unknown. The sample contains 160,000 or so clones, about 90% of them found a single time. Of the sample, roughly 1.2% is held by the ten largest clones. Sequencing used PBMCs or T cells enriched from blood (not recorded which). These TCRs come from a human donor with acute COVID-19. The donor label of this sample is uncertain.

The CDR3 spells CASSLRQGGEKLFF. In DNA form, the CDR3 reads TGTGCCAGCAGCTTAAGACAGGGAGGTGAAAAACTGTTTTTT. This chain joins TRBV7-2 and TRBJ1-4, with 7 bases fitting TRBD1. Germline V CDR1 and CDR2: SGHTA, FQGNSA. The CDR3 is made up of 14 amino acids. The V segment lost 2 bases and the J segment 7 bases; nucleotides outside the gene matches: 4.

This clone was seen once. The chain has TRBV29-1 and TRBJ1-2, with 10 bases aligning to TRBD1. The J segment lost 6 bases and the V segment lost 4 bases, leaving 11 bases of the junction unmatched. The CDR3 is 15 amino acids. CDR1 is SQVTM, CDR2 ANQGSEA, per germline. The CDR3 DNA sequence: TGCAGCGTTGTCGGAATCGGGACAGGGGTCCATGGCTACACCTTC. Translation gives CSVVGIGTGVHGYTF.

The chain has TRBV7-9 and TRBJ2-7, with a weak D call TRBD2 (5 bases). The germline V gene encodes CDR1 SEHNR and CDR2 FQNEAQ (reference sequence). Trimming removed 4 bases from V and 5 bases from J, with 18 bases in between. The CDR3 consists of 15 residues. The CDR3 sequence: CASSSTADSYHEQYF. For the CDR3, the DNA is TGTGCCAGCAGCTCCACGGCGGACTCTTACCACGAGCAGTACTTC.